A single T cell receptor beta chain is shown here with its context. Antigen specificity is unknown. Method: immunoSEQ multiplex PCR; TCRdb's copy keeps in-frame clones and lacks some. This repertoire shows around 100,000 clones, approximately 91% found once; its top ten account for 1.5% to 2%. The data were obtained in a study of T cell responses to AZD1222 COVID-19 vaccine. The CDR3 has 16 amino acids. V was pared by 3 bases and J by 3 bases, with 17 bases between. Germline loops: CDR1 MNHNS, CDR2 SASEGT. Study outcomes and limitations: No repertoire was sampled before or during the peak T cell response, only after it. Nearly half of unique spike-specific TCRs reportedly avoided B.1.351 and B.1.1.7 mutated regions.

The sequencing used peripheral blood, collected on day 0 of AZD1222 vaccination. The V gene is TRBV6-1, the J gene TRBJ1-1; unclear D gene. This TCR came from an adult in good health. The CDR3 nucleotides are TGTGCCAGCAGTGATTGGCTACACGGGTTAGACACTGAAGCTTTCTTT. This translates into CASSDWLHGLDTEAFF.